A single sample is the source of the 6 T cell receptor beta chains below, sequenced in a study of neurological immune-mediated disorders. TCRdb redid the calling of the 5' RACE reads with MiXCR, one entry per CDR3 protein. The top ten clones hold less than 3% of a sample with roughly 90,000 distinct CDR3 sequences, roughly 3.5% of them seen once. The specimen was PBMCs. The receptors stem from a woman aged 45-59 years with multiple sclerosis.

This clonotype was counted many times. The chain carries TRBV20-1 and TRBJ2-5, with 10 positions matching TRBD2. Germline-derived CDR1 and CDR2 are DFQATT and SNEGSKA (reference sequence). The junction had 13 bases not matched to a gene; V was cut back by 6 bases and J by 9 bases. The CDR3 is 14 residues long. The CDR3 bases are TGCAGTGCCACTCTAGCGGGGGCCCCCGGGGCCCAGTACTTC. Protein: CSATLAGAPGAQYF.

This clonotype was recorded many times. The chain recombines TRBV2 with TRBJ1-1, with a weak D call TRBD1 (6 bases). V dropped 5 bases and J dropped 0 bases, with 16 bases sitting between them. Germline V gene lookup returns CDR1 SNHLY and CDR2 FYNNEI. This CDR3 comprises 16 residues. The CDR3 spells CASSLTRQALNTEAFF. The CDR3 DNA sequence: TGTGCCAGCAGTCTCACTAGACAGGCCCTGAACACTGAAGCTTTCTTT.

The rearrangement links TRBV18 to TRBJ2-1; possible D gene TRBD2, 6 bases. The CDR3 loop spans 15 amino acids. The V end was cut by 1 base, the J end by 0 bases, with 7 bases between. From germline, CDR1 is KGHSH and CDR2 LQKENI. CDR3 amino acids: CASSPLGGSYNEQFF. CDR3 sequence (DNA): TGTGCCAGCTCACCACTGGGGGGCTCCTACAATGAGCAGTTCTTC.

This clonotype showed up just a few times. The rearrangement links TRBV15 to TRBJ1-5; D is unclear. V was clipped by 5 bases and J by 7 bases, with 9 bases between them. From germline, CDR1 is LNHNV and CDR2 YYDKDF (reference sequence). This CDR3 is 12 amino acids long. The CDR3 DNA reads as TGTGCCACCAGCCGCGGCCGACAGCCCCAGCATTTT. It is translated as CATSRGRQPQHF.

This clonotype was picked up many times. In DNA form, the CDR3 reads TGTGCCAGCAGCCCTGGACAGATGAACTATGGCTACACCTTC. This codes for CASSPGQMNYGYTF. The gene calls are TRBV12-3 or TRBV12-4 and TRBJ1-2; D perhaps matches TRBD1 (6 bases). Trimming shortened V by 6 bases and J by 2 bases, and 13 bases separated the two germline ends. This CDR3 is built from 14 residues.

This clonotype was observed at least ten times. This rearrangement joins TRBV5-6 to TRBJ1-5; D unresolved. Germline V lookup: CDR1 SGHDT, CDR2 YYEEEE. This CDR3 has 12 residues. V was clipped by 1 base and J by 3 bases, with 2 bases between them. The CDR3 DNA follows: TGTGCCAGCAGCTTGTACAATCAGCCCCAGCATTTT. Its translation: CASSLYNQPQHF. The variable domain in full, with the rest retrieved from reference TRBV5-6 and TRBJ1-5, is DAGVTQSPTHLIKTRGQQVTLRCSPKSGHDTVSWYQQALGQGPQFIFQYYEEEERQRGNFPDRFSGHQFPNYSSELNVNALLLGDSALYLCASSLYNQPQHFGDGTRLSIL.